Detailed here is one T cell receptor beta chain. The clone's antigen remains unknown. No base quality values were provided; no much bigger clone lies one nucleotide off. The CDR3 contains 13 residues, cysteine and phenylalanine counted. Just the 39-base CDR3 DNA is kept, in frame starting at base 1. At the junction V is shortened by 4 bases and J by 4 bases, with 10 bases in between. From a lookup of the germline V gene, CDR1 and CDR2 are SNHLY and FYNNEI. This entry is derived from a study of blood T cell repertoires in COVID-19 (dated by TCRdb to the early 2020s). About the study as a whole: Samples from collaborators originated in the United States, Italy and Spain and spanned both the acute and convalescent phases of COVID-19. The material from the prospective study consisted of cDNA or gDNA derived from T cells, B-cell-depleted T cells, or PBMCs. Deeply sampled blood TCRbeta repertoires from subjects exposed to, actively infected with, or recovered from COVID-19 were included in the dataset. The repertoires were made available in a free public database intended to serve as a resource for research on the immune response to SARS-CoV-2. The samples were drawn from two sources: the first 160 participants of the ongoing ImmuneRACE study, and over 1,000 subjects contributed by 6 global collaborators. A de-identified subject ID, COVID-19 status, age in years and sex were almost always included in the sample metadata. Where available, HLA class I and class II types were obtained from metadata supplied by the sample provider rather than from assay-based typing.

Study-wide findings and limitations: The amount of clinical and demographic metadata varied by source and participant and was provided uncurated.

Whole blood was collected in K2EDTA tubes by collaborating institutions according to the institutions' own protocols. Collaborator samples were shipped for TCRbeta analysis as frozen whole blood, isolated PBMCs, or DNA extracted from either sample type. TCRbeta CDR3 regions were amplified from genomic DNA by means of the immunoSEQ Assay, a bias-controlled multiplex PCR. On the authors' methods: Nucleated cell counts per sample were estimated from amplification of reference gene primers within the assay. Sequence reads were collapsed and filtered to measure the absolute abundance of every unique TCRbeta CDR3 rearrangement. For each sample, productive Simpson clonality was calculated as the square root of Simpson's diversity index over productive rearrangements. This immuneACCESS table, as held by TCRdb, lists in-frame sequences with V and J called but not all clones. Of the missing ones, under half trace to an unresolved V gene in checked studies; the others have no known cause. The DNA gave D and trimming, while V, J and clone size come from that table. The sample data list some 45,000 clones, and about 83% of these were observed just once. The leading ten clones occupy 8% to 10% of the sample.

The material sequenced was peripheral blood. The receptor comes from a man older than 75 in a cohort sampled during active COVID-19. The chain was built from TRBV2 and TRBJ1-1; TRBD1 is possibly the D segment (6 matching bases). Here the CDR3 is given as CASSGAGATEAFF. The nucleotide sequence reads as follows: TGTGCCAGCAGTGGGGCAGGGGCCACTGAAGCTTTCTTT.